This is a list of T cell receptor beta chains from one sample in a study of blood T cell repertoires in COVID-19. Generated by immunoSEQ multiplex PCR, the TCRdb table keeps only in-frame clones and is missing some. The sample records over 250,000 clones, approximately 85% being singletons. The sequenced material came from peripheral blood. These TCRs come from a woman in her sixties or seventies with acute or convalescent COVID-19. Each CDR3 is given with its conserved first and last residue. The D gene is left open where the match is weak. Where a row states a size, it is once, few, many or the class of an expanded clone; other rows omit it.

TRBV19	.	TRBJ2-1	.	CASSIGRTTLRDEQFF	TGTGCCAGTAGTATAGGAAGGACTACTCTCCGTGATGAGCAGTTCTTC
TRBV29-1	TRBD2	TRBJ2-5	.	CSVESGGGGTQYF	TGCAGCGTTGAATCGGGCGGGGGAGGGACCCAGTACTTC
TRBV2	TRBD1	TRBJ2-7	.	CASSRSGTAFGEQYF	TGTGCCAGCAGTCGGTCGGGGACAGCTTTCGGGGAGCAGTACTTC
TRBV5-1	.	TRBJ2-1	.	CASSPDSPSYNEQFF	TGCGCCAGCAGCCCGGACAGCCCCTCCTACAATGAGCAGTTCTTC
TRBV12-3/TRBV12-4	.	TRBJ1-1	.	CASRSQGGGAFF	TGTGCCAGCAGAAGTCAGGGCGGGGGAGCTTTCTTT
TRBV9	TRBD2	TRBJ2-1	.	CASSGAAGGYNEQFF	TGTGCCAGCAGCGGGGCAGCGGGGGGGTACAATGAGCAGTTCTTC
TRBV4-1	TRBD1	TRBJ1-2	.	CASSQRTGGDYGYTF	TGCGCCAGCAGCCAACGAACAGGGGGCGACTATGGCTACACCTTC
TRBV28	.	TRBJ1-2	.	CASSLGRTNYGYTF	TGTGCCAGCAGTTTAGGCCGAACTAACTATGGCTACACCTTC
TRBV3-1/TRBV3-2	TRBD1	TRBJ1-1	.	CASSPRGRGTEAFF	TGTGCCAGCAGCCCCAGGGGGCGAGGGACTGAAGCTTTCTTT
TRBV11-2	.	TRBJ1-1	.	CASSLGEVGPLAFF	TGTGCCAGCAGCTTAGGGGAAGTGGGGCCCTTGGCTTTCTTT
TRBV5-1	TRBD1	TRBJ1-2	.	CASSLSQTGDGYTF	TGCGCCAGCAGCTTGAGCCAGACAGGGGATGGCTACACCTTC
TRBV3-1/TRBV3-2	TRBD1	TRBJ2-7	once	CASSSGTGDIDEQYF	TGTGCCAGCAGTTCCGGGACAGGGGACATCGACGAGCAGTACTTC
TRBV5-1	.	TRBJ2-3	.	CASSLTSGIVANTQYF	TGCGCCAGCAGCTTGACTTCAGGGATAGTGGCAAATACGCAGTATTTT
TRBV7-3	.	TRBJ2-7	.	CASSRRGAPTRSYF	TGTGCCAGCAGCCGTCGTGGGGCTCCGACACGTTCGTACTTC
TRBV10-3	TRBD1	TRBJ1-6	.	CAISELGQGDNSPLHF	TGTGCCATCAGTGAGCTAGGACAGGGAGATAATTCACCCCTCCACTTT
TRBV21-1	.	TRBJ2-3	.	CASSNSGGRISDDTQYF	TGTGCCAGCAGCAATTCAGGTGGGAGGATCAGTGACGATACGCAGTATTTT
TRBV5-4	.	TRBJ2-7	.	CASSLDGPGEQYF	TGTGCCAGCAGCTTGGACGGTCCGGGGGAGCAGTACTTC
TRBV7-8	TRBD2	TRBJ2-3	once	CASSLGGGAADTQYF	TGTGCCAGCAGCTTAGGCGGGGGGGCCGCAGATACGCAGTATTTT
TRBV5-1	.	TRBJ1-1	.	CASSLAGMNTEAFF	TGCGCCAGCAGCTTGGCAGGTATGAACACTGAAGCTTTCTTT
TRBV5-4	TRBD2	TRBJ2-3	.	CARPQGPQRGGTDTQYF	TGTGCCAGGCCTCAGGGTCCCCAGCGGGGGGGCACCGATACGCAGTATTTT
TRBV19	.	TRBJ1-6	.	CASQGLVPNSPLHF	TGTGCCAGCCAGGGATTAGTGCCGAATTCACCCCTCCACTTT
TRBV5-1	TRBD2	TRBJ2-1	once	CASSLTSEVYNEQFF	TGCGCCAGCAGCTTGACTAGCGAGGTCTACAATGAGCAGTTCTTC
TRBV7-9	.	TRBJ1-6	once	CASSSGFWSPLHF	TGTGCCAGCAGTTCAGGGTTTTGGTCACCCCTCCACTTT
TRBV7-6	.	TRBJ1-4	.	CASSWDPGREKLFF	TGTGCCAGCAGCTGGGACCCAGGGAGGGAAAAACTGTTTTTT
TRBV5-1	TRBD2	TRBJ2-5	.	CASSLSSGGRLETQYF	TGCGCCAGCAGCTTATCTAGCGGGGGCCGGTTAGAGACCCAGTACTTC
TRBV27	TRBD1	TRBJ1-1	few	CASSPKGDRYLNTEAFF	TGTGCCAGCAGTCCGAAAGGGGACAGGTATCTGAACACTGAAGCTTTCTTT
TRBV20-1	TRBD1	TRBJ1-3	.	CSASRGPGNTIYF	TGCAGTGCTAGTAGGGGGCCTGGAAACACCATATATTTT
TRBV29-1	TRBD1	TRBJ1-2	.	CSGGGTANGYTF	TGCAGCGGCGGCGGGACAGCTAACGGCTACACCTTC
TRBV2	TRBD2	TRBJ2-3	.	CASSDGIGGGADTQYF	TGTGCCAGCAGTGACGGGATCGGGGGGGGCGCAGATACGCAGTATTTT
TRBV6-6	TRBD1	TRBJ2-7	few	CASRAGTGGYEQYF	TGTGCCAGCAGGGCCGGGACAGGGGGCTACGAGCAGTACTTC
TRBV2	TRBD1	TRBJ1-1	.	CASSGTGGRGEAFF	TGTGCCAGCAGCGGTACAGGGGGTAGGGGTGAAGCTTTCTTT
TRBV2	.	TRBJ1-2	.	CASTGVSHGYTF	TGTGCCAGCACGGGAGTTTCTCATGGCTACACCTTC
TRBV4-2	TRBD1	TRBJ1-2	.	CASSQGTGVNGYTF	TGTGCCAGCAGCCAAGGGACAGGGGTGAATGGCTACACCTTC
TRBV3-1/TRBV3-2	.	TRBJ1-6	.	CASSRAHTSPLHF	TGTGCCAGCAGCCGGGCCCACACCTCACCCCTCCACTTT
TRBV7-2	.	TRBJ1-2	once	CASSFGGGYTF	TGTGCCAGCAGCTTCGGAGGAGGCTACACCTTC
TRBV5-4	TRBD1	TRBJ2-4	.	CASSLERGRGDIQYF	TGTGCCAGCAGCTTGGAGAGGGGGCGTGGGGACATTCAGTACTTC